Given below is one T cell receptor beta chain in context. Antigen specificity is unknown. These data belong to a study of shared clonotypes between healthy human individuals. Germline V gene lookup returns CDR1 KGHSY and CDR2 FQNENV. The ends were cut back, 4 bases at V and 2 bases at J, with 14 bases in the middle. This CDR3 has 15 residues. Genomic DNA of each subset was evenly split across several immunoSEQ plates. Generated by immunoSEQ multiplex PCR, the TCRdb table keeps only in-frame clones and is missing some. This sample has around 1.9 million clones, with about 92% found just once. Naive CD8 isolation took CD45RO-negative cells positively selected for CCR7 and excluded terminally differentiated effector memory CD45RA+ cells. Findings and caveats of the study: Memory subsets generally showed lower estimated richness than naive subsets.

This chain links TRBV16 with TRBJ2-5, with D unresolved. The sequenced material came from naive CD8+ T cells from PBMCs. The TCR was taken from a man aged 18 to 30 in good health. Some clones in this sample may be carry-over from other donors' samples. The CDR3, as DNA: TGTGCCAGCAGCCCTACGGGCAGTCCACAAGAGACCCAGTACTTC. Residues: CASSPTGSPQETQYF.